This TCR beta chain originates from a study of T cell changes during pregnancy in multiple sclerosis. The CDR3 has 17 residues. Germline loops: CDR1 SGHDN, CDR2 FVKESK. Trimming removed 4 bases from V and 0 bases from J; junction bases left unmatched: 8. Method: immunoSEQ multiplex PCR; TCRdb's copy keeps in-frame clones and lacks some. Of 25,000 to 30,000 clones in the sample, 70% to 90% were seen once. V gene TRBV14 combines with J gene TRBJ2-3; 9 bases align to TRBD2. The material sequenced was CD8+ T cells from peripheral blood mononuclear cells, taken after pregnancy. This receptor was taken from a female donor with multiple sclerosis, enrolled in a pregnancy study. The CDR3 coding sequence is TGTGCCAGCAGCCCGAGAAGCGGGAGGTCTAGCACAGATACGCAGTATTTT. It specifies CASSPRSGRSSTDTQYF.